Shown below are 17 T cell receptor beta chains from a single sample sequenced in a study of blood T cells in healthy people across ages. The second PCR ran about 6 to 12 cycles with a sample-barcoded 5' primer and J-beta primers. TCRdb reprocessed the 5' RACE reads with MiXCR, giving one entry per CDR3 protein. Here the sample spans 1,500,000 or so distinct CDR3 sequences, roughly 43% being singletons. The sample taken for sequencing was blood. These receptor sequences come from a woman younger than 35 in good health.

The chain combines TRBV9 with TRBJ2-1; D call uncertain. CDR1 is SGDLS and CDR2 is YYNGEE in the germline V gene. The V and J ends lost 4 bases and 0 bases respectively, with 11 bases between them. The CDR3 sequence is 15 residues long. Here the CDR3 DNA reads TGTGCCAGCAGCCTCTTCCACATCTCCTACAATGAGCAGTTCTTC. Protein: CASSLFHISYNEQFF.

The rearrangement uses TRBV13 and TRBJ1-2; 9 bases are shared with TRBD1. The CDR3 covers 15 residues. The germline V gene encodes CDR1 PRHDT and CDR2 FYEKMQ (reference sequence). With 5 bases clipped from V and 2 bases from J, the junction kept 6 bases outside the gene matches. This CDR3 reads CASSPGQGMNYGYTF. Written as DNA, the CDR3 is TGTGCCAGCAGCCCAGGACAGGGGATGAACTATGGCTACACCTTC.

This chain joins TRBV18 and TRBJ2-3; D is unclear. This CDR3 is 15 amino acids long. Trimming removed 3 bases from V and 0 bases from J, with 10 bases in between. Germline CDR1 KGHSH, CDR2 LQKENI. CDR3 in amino acids: CASSPPVVSTDTQYF. The CDR3, as DNA: TGTGCCAGCTCACCCCCGGTAGTGAGCACAGATACGCAGTATTTT.

V gene TRBV6-1 combines with J gene TRBJ1-1; D is uncertain. V shed 4 bases and J shed 4 bases, with 4 bases lying between them. CDR1 and CDR2 (germline): MNHNS, SASEGT. The CDR3 sequence is 11 residues long. CDR3 residues: CASSGVTEAFF. The CDR3 nucleotides read TGTGCCAGCAGTGGGGTCACTGAAGCTTTCTTT.

The chain recombines TRBV29-1 with TRBJ2-7; 10 bases agree with TRBD1. Germline-derived CDR1 and CDR2 are SQVTM and ANQGSEA. V was pared by 8 bases and J by 2 bases, with 6 bases of the junction left unmatched. This CDR3 is built from 13 residues. CDR3 in amino acids: CSIGTGAAYEQYF. CDR3 sequence (DNA): TGCAGCATTGGGACAGGGGCCGCCTACGAGCAGTACTTC.

This clonotype turned up a few times. The J gene is TRBJ2-4, the V gene TRBV7-2; D may be TRBD2 (7 bases). The CDR3 sequence is 19 residues long. Germline values: CDR1 SGHTA, CDR2 FQGNSA. Trimming stripped 1 base from V and 0 bases from J, with 19 bases between. CDR3 sequence (DNA): TGTGCCAGCAGCTTAGAAAATCGCGGGGGCGTTTTAGCCAAAAACATTCAGTACTTC. Its protein is CASSLENRGGVLAKNIQYF.

The table lists this clonotype with many counts. The V gene is TRBV27, the J gene TRBJ2-7, with TRBD2 matching over 8 bases. The CDR3 covers 14 residues. The junction had 4 bases not matched to a gene; V was cut back by 6 bases and J by 0 bases. Germline V gives CDR1 MNHEY, CDR2 SMNVEV (reference sequence). The CDR3 DNA follows: TGTGCCAGCAGCTTCGGGACTAGCTCCTACGAGCAGTACTTC. This codes for CASSFGTSSYEQYF.

This clonotype was seen only a few times. The genes are TRBV7-8 and TRBJ1-2; 8 bases line up with TRBD1. Trimming took 1 base from V and 4 from J; bases not matched to a gene: 8. From germline, CDR1 is SGHVS and CDR2 FQNEAQ. The CDR3 contains 16 residues. The CDR3 reads CASSLDPQGVFYGYTF. DNA for the CDR3: TGTGCCAGCAGCTTAGATCCACAGGGGGTTTTCTATGGCTACACCTTC.

This clonotype was detected a few times. The rearrangement uses TRBV4-1 and TRBJ2-3; D gene ambiguous. CDR1 and CDR2 from the germline V gene are MGHRA and YSYEKL. The CDR3 spans 15 residues. V gave up 1 base and J gave up 5 bases, with 13 bases separating them. CDR3 sequence: CASSQVVSPRDTQYF. CDR3 nucleotides: TGCGCCAGCAGCCAAGTGGTCAGTCCTAGAGATACGCAGTATTTT.

The V call is TRBV20-1, the J call TRBJ2-1; D tentatively reads TRBD1 or TRBD2 (5 bases each). V lost 6 bases and J lost 8, with 17 bases in between. CDR1 and CDR2 from the germline V gene are DFQATT and SNEGSKA (reference sequence). The CDR3 extends over 13 amino acids. Written as DNA, the CDR3 is TGCAGTGCCACCGGGGCCAGGTCGTATGAGCAGTTCTTC. It specifies CSATGARSYEQFF.

This clonotype was seen a few times. V and J are TRBV7-9 and TRBJ1-4, with D perhaps TRBD1 (5 bases). The CDR3 spans 15 residues. Trimming left V 0 bases short and J 1 base short, with 6 bases between. The germline V gene has CDR1 SEHNR and CDR2 FQNEAQ (reference sequence). The CDR3 protein is CASSLAGGTNEKLFF. CDR3 DNA sequence: TGTGCCAGCAGCTTAGCGGGGGGAACTAATGAAAAACTGTTTTTT.

The rearrangement uses TRBV6-5 and TRBJ2-5, with 7 bases fitting TRBD2. Trimming took 0 bases from V and 5 from J; bases not matched to a gene: 9. Germline V lookup: CDR1 MNHEY, CDR2 SVGAGI. The CDR3 contains 16 residues. The CDR3 nucleotides are TGTGCCAGCAGTTACTCCTGGGTCGGACTAGGGGAGACCCAGTACTTC. Amino acid sequence: CASSYSWVGLGETQYF.

CDR3 coding DNA: TGTGCCAGCAGTTTGGGGGGAAGTCCCTCCTACAATGAGCAGTTCTTC. Its protein product is CASSLGGSPSYNEQFF. The chain joins TRBV27 to TRBJ2-1; a weak D match, TRBD2 (6 bases). Per germline, CDR1 MNHEY and CDR2 SMNVEV (reference sequence). This CDR3 contains 16 residues. V lost 3 bases, J lost 0 bases, and 12 bases lay in between.

This clonotype was counted between two and nine times. J is TRBJ2-7 and V is TRBV20-1; 11 nucleotides agree with TRBD2. V shed 8 bases, J shed 5 bases, and the junction held 11 bases outside the gene matches. This CDR3 has 14 amino acids. Germline V CDR1 and CDR2: DFQATT, SNEGSKA (reference sequence). This chain's CDR3 is CSPKVAGGANEQYF. In DNA, the CDR3 is TGCAGTCCAAAAGTAGCGGGAGGGGCCAACGAGCAGTACTTC.

This clonotype showed up just a few times. The genes are TRBV20-1 and TRBJ1-2, with a tentative D call TRBD1 (6 bases). CDR3 size: 14 residues. CDR1 DFQATT and CDR2 SNEGSKA come from the germline V gene (reference sequence). The germline V and J ends were trimmed by 3 bases and 4 bases, with 15 bases remaining between them. The CDR3, as DNA: TGCAGTGCTAGGCCTAGGAGACAGGCCTATGGCTACACCTTC. It is translated as CSARPRRQAYGYTF.

The gene calls are TRBV6-6 and TRBJ1-2, with D possibly matching TRBD1 (6 bases). Germline assignment: CDR1 MNHNY and CDR2 SVGAGI (reference sequence). This CDR3 is 13 amino acids long. With 5 bases removed from V and 8 bases from J, the gap between germline ends came to 15 bases. The DNA for the CDR3 is TGTGCCAGCAGTGCACAGGGTCTCGAGGGCTACACCTTC. Translated, it gives CASSAQGLEGYTF.

V is TRBV4-3 and J is TRBJ2-7; D not resolved. This CDR3 comprises 16 residues. The V gene's germline CDR1 is LGHNA and CDR2 YSLEER. V lost 0 bases and J 5 bases, leaving 17 bases between the germline ends. CDR3 DNA: TGCGCCAGCAGCCAAGAAGGTGTGTTCAGGAGTGACGAGCAGTACTTC. It specifies CASSQEGVFRSDEQYF.